Shown below are 18 T cell receptor beta chains from a single sample sequenced in a study of Ad26.COV2.S vaccination and SARS-CoV-2 variants. Stated treatment: roughly 19 received Ad26.COV2.S at low or high dose, single or two shots; about 5 received placebo; per-sample allocation not given. Specimen acquisition occurred on day 63 following the initial vaccine or placebo injection. TCRdb's table, derived via immunoSEQ multiplex PCR, lists solely in-frame clones and lacks some. This table holds about 400,000 clones, roughly 90% found once. Source: peripheral blood, taken in a trial of Ad26.COV2.S vaccine versus placebo. Receptor source: a person between 18 and 65 years old who received the Ad26.COV2.S COVID-19 vaccine or a placebo.

The V call is TRBV20-1, the J call TRBJ1-4, with D possibly TRBD1 on 6 matching bases. Trimming shortened V by 3 bases and J by 6 bases, and 17 bases separated the two germline ends. CDR3 length: 15 amino acids. CDR1 and CDR2 (germline): DFQATT, SNEGSKA (reference sequence). DNA of the CDR3: TGCAGTGCTAGTGATCCGGGACACGGAGATGAAAAACTGTTTTTT. This encodes CSASDPGHGDEKLFF.

This clone was counted between two and nine times. The chain combines TRBV5-1 with TRBJ1-2; D may be TRBD1 (5 bases). Germline-derived CDR1 and CDR2 are SGHRS and YFSETQ. V was shortened by 0 bases and J by 3 bases, with 18 bases between the two germline ends. The CDR3 spans 17 residues. The CDR3 sequence is CASSLVGAESRDYGYTF. The CDR3 coding sequence is TGCGCCAGCAGCTTGGTAGGGGCAGAAAGTCGGGACTATGGCTACACCTTC.

The chain joins TRBV9 to TRBJ2-1, with 8 bases fitting TRBD2. The CDR3 is 16 residues long. Germline-derived CDR1 and CDR2 are SGDLS and YYNGEE. Trimming took 0 bases from V and 0 from J; bases not matched to a gene: 2. The CDR3 nucleotides are TGTGCCAGCAGCGTAGCGGGGGGGACCTCCTACAATGAGCAGTTCTTC. Protein sequence: CASSVAGGTSYNEQFF.

This chain connects TRBV5-1 to TRBJ2-7; 9 nucleotides line up with TRBD1. Germline CDR1 reads SGHRS; CDR2 reads YFSETQ. The CDR3 contains 15 residues. V was clipped by 4 bases and J by 5 bases; unmatched bases: 10. This chain's CDR3 is CASSHGQGLVDEQYF. The CDR3 region has the DNA TGCGCCAGCAGCCATGGACAGGGGTTGGTCGACGAGCAGTACTTC.

The chain uses TRBV5-5 and TRBJ1-2; D possibly corresponds to TRBD1 (5 bases). This CDR3 comprises 13 residues. Trimming took off 4 bases at V and 3 bases at J, with 10 bases between the two ends. Germline loops: CDR1 SGHKS, CDR2 YYEKEE (reference sequence). In nucleotides, the CDR3 is TGTGCCAGCAGCCAAGGGACGCACTATGGCTACACCTTC. As protein: CASSQGTHYGYTF.

CDR3 in amino acids: CASSARGGFYNEQFF. In DNA, the CDR3 is TGTGCCAGCAGTGCCCGGGGGGGCTTCTACAATGAGCAGTTCTTC. This chain joins TRBV27 and TRBJ2-1; 8 bases map to TRBD2. The germline V gene encodes CDR1 MNHEY and CDR2 SMNVEV (reference sequence). V shed 5 bases and J 3 bases; nucleotides not matched to a gene: 6. The CDR3 length is 15 residues.

The rearrangement uses TRBV12-5 and TRBJ2-1; 7 nucleotides line up with TRBD1. With V trimmed by 4 bases and J by 2 bases, 8 bases remained unmatched. CDR3 size: 16 residues. Germline V gene lookup returns CDR1 LGHNT and CDR2 FRNRAP. The CDR3 region has the DNA TGTGCTAGTGGTTCCAGGGGGTCCGCGACCTACAATGAGCAGTTCTTC. It is translated as CASGSRGSATYNEQFF.

As for this clone: At one of its ends the junction is not consistent with the germline gene, which may arise from a read error. The rearrangement joins TRBV4-2 to TRBJ2-1; D possibly matches TRBD1 or TRBD2 (8 bases each). Looked up from germline, CDR1 is LGHNA and CDR2 is YNFKEQ. CDR3 length: 16 amino acids. CDR3 region: CASSQAKTGAGLDSVF. The CDR3 bases are TGTGCCAGCAGCCAAGCAAAGACAGGGGCGGGACTAGATAGTGTCTTC.

V gene TRBV7-2 combines with J gene TRBJ2-7; TRBD2 might be the D (6 bases). Germline CDR1 reads SGHTA; CDR2 reads FQGNSA. The CDR3 runs 14 residues. The V end lost 5 bases, the J end lost 7 bases, and 18 bases lay between the germline ends. DNA for the CDR3: TGTGCCAGCAGCCCCAACGGGGGTCCGAGAGAGCAGTACTTC. Protein: CASSPNGGPREQYF.

The chain is built from TRBV5-6 and TRBJ2-2; no reliable D call. V was pared by 3 bases and J by 6 bases, with 18 bases between. The germline V gene encodes CDR1 SGHDT and CDR2 YYEEEE. The CDR3 has 16 amino acids. CDR3 in DNA: TGTGCCAGCAGCTCCCCCCGCACGATCGGCCCCGGGGAGCTGTTTTTT. This sequence encodes CASSSPRTIGPGELFF.

The chain uses TRBV28 and TRBJ1-1; no clear D. Germline V lookup: CDR1 MDHEN, CDR2 SYDVKM. V lost 3 bases and J lost 4, with 12 bases in between. The length of the CDR3 is 14 residues. The CDR3 nucleotides are TGTGCCAGCAGTTTTATGGCCAGTCGCACTGAAGCTTTCTTT. Amino acids: CASSFMASRTEAFF.

V usage is TRBV19 and J usage is TRBJ2-3, with 7 bases lining up with TRBD2. Trimming removed 7 bases from V and 0 bases from J; junction bases left unmatched: 7. The CDR3 is 15 amino acids. Looked up from germline, CDR1 is LNHDA and CDR2 is SQIVND (reference sequence). The CDR3 bases are TGTGCCAGTAATCAGCGGGACTCTAGCACAGATACGCAGTATTTT. Protein product: CASNQRDSSTDTQYF.

CDR3 coding DNA: TGTGCCAGCGTCGTAGGGACCGGCAATGAGCAGTTCTTC. Its translation: CASVVGTGNEQFF. This chain connects TRBV9 to TRBJ2-1, with D perhaps assigned TRBD1 or TRBD2 (5 bases each). V shed 7 bases and J shed 6 bases, with 14 bases lying between them. The germline CDR1 and CDR2 sequences are SGDLS and YYNGEE. The length of the CDR3 is 13 residues.

This clone was detected a few times. The chain uses TRBV14 and TRBJ1-6; maybe TRBD1 (5 bases). The CDR3 extends over 16 amino acids. Trimming shortened V by 5 bases and J by 7 bases, and 18 bases separated the two germline ends. CDR1 and CDR2 from the germline V gene are SGHDN and FVKESK. CDR3 coding DNA: TGTGCCAGCAGCTTTACTTCCGGGACTCAGAATTCACCCCTCCACTTT. Translation: CASSFTSGTQNSPLHF. The full variable domain, with the rest looked up from reference TRBV14 and TRBJ1-6, is EAGVTQFPSHSVIEKGQTVTLRCDPISGHDNLYWYRRVMGKEIKFLLHFVKESKQDESGMPNNRFLAERTGGTYSTLKVQPAELEDSGVYFCASSFTSGTQNSPLHFGNGTRLTVT.

V usage is TRBV6-1 and J usage is TRBJ1-1, with D maybe TRBD1 (5 bases). V shed 2 bases and J shed 1 base, with 5 bases lying between them. CDR1 and CDR2 from the germline V gene are MNHNS and SASEGT. This CDR3 has 13 residues. This CDR3 reads CASSETGNTEAFF. DNA for the CDR3: TGTGCCAGCAGTGAAACAGGGAACACTGAAGCTTTCTTT.

The chain joins TRBV5-1 to TRBJ2-2, with TRBD1 as a possible D gene (6 bases). The CDR3 is made up of 16 amino acids. Germline CDR1 SGHRS, CDR2 YFSETQ. The V gene lost 3 bases and the J gene lost 1 base, with 13 bases spanning the gap. CDR3 loop: CASSSGQKRNTGELFF. The CDR3 DNA sequence: TGCGCCAGCAGCTCCGGACAGAAGCGGAACACCGGGGAGCTGTTTTTT.

The chain has TRBV4-3 and TRBJ1-1; 8 bases agree with TRBD1. Germline V gives CDR1 LGHNA, CDR2 YSLEER. The CDR3 contains 13 residues. J gave up 10 bases and V 0 bases, and 4 bases lay outside the gene matches. CDR3: CASSQDRGRRAFF. As DNA, the CDR3 is TGCGCCAGCAGCCAAGACAGGGGGCGTAGAGCTTTCTTT.

The chain recombines TRBV19 with TRBJ2-7; either TRBD1 or TRBD2 may fit D (6 bases each). V shed 7 bases and J shed 0 bases, with 19 bases lying between them. Germline assignment: CDR1 LNHDA and CDR2 SQIVND (reference sequence). This CDR3 is 16 amino acids long. The chain's CDR3 is CASTPGGGHHSYEQYF. The CDR3 coding sequence is TGTGCCAGTACCCCGGGTGGGGGGCACCACTCCTACGAGCAGTACTTC.